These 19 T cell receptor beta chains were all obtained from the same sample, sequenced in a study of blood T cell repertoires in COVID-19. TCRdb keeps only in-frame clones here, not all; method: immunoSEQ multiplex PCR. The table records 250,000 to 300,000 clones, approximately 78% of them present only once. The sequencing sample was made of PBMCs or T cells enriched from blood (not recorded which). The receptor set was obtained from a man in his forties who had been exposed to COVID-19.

The CDR3 bases are TGTGCCAGCAGCCCGGGTGGGGGCGGGACAGATACGCAGTATTTT. Translation: CASSPGGGGTDTQYF. This sequence joins TRBV5-6 and TRBJ2-3, with D possibly TRBD1 on 6 matching bases. Germline CDR1 SGHDT, CDR2 YYEEEE. The CDR3 has 15 residues. The V and J ends lost 4 bases and 3 bases respectively, with 15 bases between them.

CDR3 sequence reads: CATSRGGGVSYEQYF. CDR3 in DNA: TGTGCCACCAGCAGAGGCGGGGGGGTCTCCTACGAGCAGTACTTC. The chain joins TRBV15 to TRBJ2-7, with TRBD2 identical over 9 bases. V was clipped by 1 base and J by 0 bases; unmatched bases: 1. CDR1 and CDR2 from the germline V gene are LNHNV and YYDKDF (reference sequence). This CDR3 is built from 15 residues.

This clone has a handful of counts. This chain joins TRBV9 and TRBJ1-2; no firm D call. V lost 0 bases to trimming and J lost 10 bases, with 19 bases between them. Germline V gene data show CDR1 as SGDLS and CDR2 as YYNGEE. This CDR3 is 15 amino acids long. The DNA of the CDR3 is TGTGCCAGCAGCGTAGACGGGAACCCTATATCGGACTACACCTTC. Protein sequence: CASSVDGNPISDYTF.

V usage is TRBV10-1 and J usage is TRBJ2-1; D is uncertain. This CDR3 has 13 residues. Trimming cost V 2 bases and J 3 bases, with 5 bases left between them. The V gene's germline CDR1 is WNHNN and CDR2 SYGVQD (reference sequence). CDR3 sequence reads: CASSEGSYNEQFF. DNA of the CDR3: TGCGCCAGCAGTGAGGGCAGCTACAATGAGCAGTTCTTC.

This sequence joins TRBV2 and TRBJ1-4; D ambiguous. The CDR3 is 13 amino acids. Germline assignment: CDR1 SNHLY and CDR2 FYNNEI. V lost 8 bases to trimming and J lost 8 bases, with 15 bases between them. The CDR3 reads CASVTSPKEKLFF. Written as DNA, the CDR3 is TGTGCCAGCGTCACTTCCCCCAAAGAAAAACTGTTTTTT.

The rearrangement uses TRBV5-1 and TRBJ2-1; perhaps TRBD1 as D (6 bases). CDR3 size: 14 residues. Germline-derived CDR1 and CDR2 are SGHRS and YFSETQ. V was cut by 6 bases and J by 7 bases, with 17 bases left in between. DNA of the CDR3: TGCGCCAGCACCATGCTGGGGGCGAGGAATGAGCAGTTCTTC. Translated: CASTMLGARNEQFF.

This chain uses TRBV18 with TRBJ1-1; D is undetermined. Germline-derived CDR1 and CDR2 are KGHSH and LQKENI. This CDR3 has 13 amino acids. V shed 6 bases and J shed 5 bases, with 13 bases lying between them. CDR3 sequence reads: CASSHETRTEAFF. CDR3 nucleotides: TGTGCCAGCTCCCACGAAACGAGGACTGAAGCTTTCTTT.

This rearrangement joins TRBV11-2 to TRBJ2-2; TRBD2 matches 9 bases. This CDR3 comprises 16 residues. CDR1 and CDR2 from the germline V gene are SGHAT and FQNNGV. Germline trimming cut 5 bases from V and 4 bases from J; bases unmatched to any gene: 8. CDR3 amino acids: CASSPGRGRVTGELFF. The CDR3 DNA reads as TGTGCCAGCAGCCCAGGCCGCGGGAGGGTCACCGGGGAGCTGTTTTTT.

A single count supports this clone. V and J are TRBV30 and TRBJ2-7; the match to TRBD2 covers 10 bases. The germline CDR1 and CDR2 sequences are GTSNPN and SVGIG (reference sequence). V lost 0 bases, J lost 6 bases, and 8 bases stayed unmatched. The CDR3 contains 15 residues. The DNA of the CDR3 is TGTGCCTGGAGTGTATCGTCTAGCGGGAGCTCCGAGCAGTACTTC. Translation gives CAWSVSSSGSSEQYF.

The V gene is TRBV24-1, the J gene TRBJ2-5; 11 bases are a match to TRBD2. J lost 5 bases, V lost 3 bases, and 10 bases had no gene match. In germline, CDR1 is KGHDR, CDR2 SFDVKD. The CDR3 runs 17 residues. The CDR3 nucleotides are TGTGCCACCAGTGATCCTGCACTAGCGGGAGTAGATGAGACCCAGTACTTC. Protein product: CATSDPALAGVDETQYF.

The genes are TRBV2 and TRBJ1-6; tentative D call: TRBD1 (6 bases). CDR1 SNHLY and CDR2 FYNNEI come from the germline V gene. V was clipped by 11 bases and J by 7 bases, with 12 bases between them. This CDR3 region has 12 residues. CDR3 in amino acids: CAGGQSNSPLHF. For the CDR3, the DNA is TGTGCCGGAGGACAGAGCAATTCACCCCTCCACTTT.

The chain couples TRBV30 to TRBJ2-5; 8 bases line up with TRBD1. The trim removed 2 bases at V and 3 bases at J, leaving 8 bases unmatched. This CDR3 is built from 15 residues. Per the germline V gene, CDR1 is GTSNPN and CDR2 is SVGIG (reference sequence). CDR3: CAWSKGTGPKETQYF. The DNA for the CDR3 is TGTGCCTGGAGTAAGGGGACAGGACCTAAAGAGACCCAGTACTTC.

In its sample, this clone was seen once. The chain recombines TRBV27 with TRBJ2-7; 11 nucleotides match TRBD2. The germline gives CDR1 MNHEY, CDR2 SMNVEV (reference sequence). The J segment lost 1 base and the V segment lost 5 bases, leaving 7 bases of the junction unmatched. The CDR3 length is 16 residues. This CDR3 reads CASSHRLAGNSYEQYF. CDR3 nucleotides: TGTGCCAGCAGTCACCGACTAGCGGGGAATTCCTACGAGCAGTACTTC.

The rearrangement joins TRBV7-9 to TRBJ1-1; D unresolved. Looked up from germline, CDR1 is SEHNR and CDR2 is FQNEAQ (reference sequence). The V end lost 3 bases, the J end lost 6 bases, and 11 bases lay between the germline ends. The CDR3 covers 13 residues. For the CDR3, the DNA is TGTGCCAGCAGCTTTAGCGGGCGCGCTGAAGCTTTCTTT. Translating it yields CASSFSGRAEAFF.

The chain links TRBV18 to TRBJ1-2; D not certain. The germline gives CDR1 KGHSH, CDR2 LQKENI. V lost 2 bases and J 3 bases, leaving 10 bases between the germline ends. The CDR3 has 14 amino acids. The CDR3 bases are TGTGCCAGCTCACCATCCGTCGGGGACTATGGCTACACCTTC. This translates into CASSPSVGDYGYTF.

CDR3 DNA: TGTGCCAGCAGCGAGATCTTTGCGCGGGGCTACACCTTC. As protein: CASSEIFARGYTF. The J gene is TRBJ1-2, the V gene TRBV9; no definite D call. The CDR3 runs 13 residues. The V end was cut by 3 bases, the J end by 8 bases, with 14 bases between. Germline V gives CDR1 SGDLS, CDR2 YYNGEE. The whole variable domain, remainder taken from reference TRBV9 and TRBJ1-2, is DSGVTQTPKHLITATGQRVTLRCSPRSGDLSVYWYQQSLDQGLQFLIQYYNGEERAKGNILERFSAQQFPDLHSELNLSSLELGDSALYFCASSEIFARGYTFGSGTRLTVV.

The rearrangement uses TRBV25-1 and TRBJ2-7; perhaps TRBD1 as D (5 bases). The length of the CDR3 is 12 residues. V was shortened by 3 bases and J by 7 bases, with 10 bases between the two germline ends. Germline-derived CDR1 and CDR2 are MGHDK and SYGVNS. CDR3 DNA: TGTGCCAGCAGTGACTTAAAGGGGGAGCAGTACTTC. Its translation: CASSDLKGEQYF.

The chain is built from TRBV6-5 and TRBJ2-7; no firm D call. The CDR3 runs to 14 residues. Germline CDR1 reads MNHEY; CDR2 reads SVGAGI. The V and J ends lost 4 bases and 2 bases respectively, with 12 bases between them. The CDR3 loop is CASSFLSSPYEQYF. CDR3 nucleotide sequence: TGTGCCAGCAGTTTCCTCTCTTCTCCCTACGAGCAGTACTTC.

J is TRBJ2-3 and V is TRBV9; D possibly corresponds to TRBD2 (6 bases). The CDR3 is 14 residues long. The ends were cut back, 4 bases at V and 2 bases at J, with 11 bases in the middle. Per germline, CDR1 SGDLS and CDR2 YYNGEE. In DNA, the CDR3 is TGTGCCAGCAGCCCAGGACTATTCACAGATACGCAGTATTTT. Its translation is CASSPGLFTDTQYF.